Below are 28 T cell receptor beta chains sequenced from a single sample in a study of cytomegalovirus exposure and HLA in healthy donors. Data came from immunoSEQ multiplex PCR; TCRdb stores just in-frame clones and leaves some out. Of 300,000 to 400,000 clones listed, approximately 88% are singletons. The source material was PBMCs. Source of these receptors: a man younger than 45 in good health and CMV-seronegative.

The chain uses TRBV5-1 and TRBJ2-1; 7 nucleotides align to TRBD1. This CDR3 is built from 14 residues. Germline V lookup: CDR1 SGHRS, CDR2 YFSETQ. Trimming removed 4 bases from V and 1 base from J; junction bases left unmatched: 2. DNA for the CDR3: TGCGCCAGCAGCAGGGGGCCATCCTACAATGAGCAGTTCTTC. It encodes CASSRGPSYNEQFF.

The gene calls are TRBV5-1 and TRBJ2-7; a weak D match, TRBD1 (5 bases). Trimming stripped 0 bases from V and 4 bases from J, with 14 bases between. This CDR3 spans 15 amino acids. Germline V gene sequence: CDR1 SGHRS, CDR2 YFSETQ. The CDR3 coding sequence is TGCGCCAGCAGCTTGGATAGTTCGGCAGGGTACGAGCAGTACTTC. It codes for CASSLDSSAGYEQYF.

CDR3: CASSARGGAGTEAFF. The CDR3 coding sequence is TGTGCCAGTAGTGCCCGCGGGGGGGCTGGAACTGAAGCTTTCTTT. The J gene is TRBJ1-1, the V gene TRBV19; D is possibly TRBD1 (6 bases). CDR3 size: 15 residues. Germline-derived CDR1 and CDR2 are LNHDA and SQIVND (reference sequence). V was trimmed by 5 bases and J by 5 bases, leaving 18 bases between them. The full variable domain, its missing parts supplied by reference TRBV19 and TRBJ1-1, is DGGITQSPKYLFRKEGQNVTLSCEQNLNHDAMYWYRQDPGQGLRLIYYSQIVNDFQKGDIAEGYSVSREKKESFPLTVTSAQKNPTAFYLCASSARGGAGTEAFFGQGTRLTVV.

V and J are TRBV5-6 and TRBJ2-2; 14 bases map to TRBD2. Germline assignment: CDR1 SGHDT and CDR2 YYEEEE. The CDR3 runs to 16 residues. The V and J ends lost 3 bases and 6 bases, in that order; junction bases with no gene match: 4. The CDR3 DNA reads TGTGCCAGCAGCTGGGGGACTAGCGGGAGAGCCGGGGAGCTGTTTTTT. Translation gives CASSWGTSGRAGELFF.

The chain has TRBV29-1 and TRBJ2-1, with D tentatively TRBD1 (5 bases). V was clipped by 4 bases and J by 10 bases, with 17 bases between them. The CDR3 has 13 residues. CDR1 and CDR2 (germline): SQVTM, ANQGSEA. The CDR3 coding sequence is TGCAGCGTTGGGGCAGGGCGCGCTTTGGAGCAGTTCTTC. Translating gives CSVGAGRALEQFF.

The chain joins TRBV18 to TRBJ1-1; D is undetermined. V lost 1 base and J lost 7, with 10 bases in between. The germline gives CDR1 KGHSH, CDR2 LQKENI. The CDR3 is 13 amino acids. The CDR3: CASSPRAEFEAFF. In DNA, the CDR3 is TGTGCCAGCTCACCACGGGCCGAGTTTGAAGCTTTCTTT.

The rearrangement uses TRBV4-3 and TRBJ1-2, with TRBD1 as a possible D gene (5 bases). The germline V gene encodes CDR1 LGHNA and CDR2 YSLEER. CDR3 length: 15 residues. The ends were cut back, 3 bases at V and 6 bases at J, with 17 bases in the middle. The CDR3 nucleotides read TGCGCCAGCAGCCAGGCCCAGGGCCCCCTCAATGGCTACACCTTC. This sequence encodes CASSQAQGPLNGYTF.

V and J are TRBV5-1 and TRBJ2-6, with D perhaps TRBD2 (6 bases). The CDR3 has 20 amino acids. V shed 0 bases and J shed 0 bases, with 19 bases lying between them. Germline-derived CDR1 and CDR2 are SGHRS and YFSETQ. This CDR3 reads CASSLASDYIPHSGANVLTF. CDR3 DNA: TGCGCCAGCAGCTTGGCCTCGGACTACATCCCCCACTCTGGGGCCAACGTCCTGACTTTC.

This sequence joins TRBV30 and TRBJ1-2, with D possibly being TRBD1 (5 bases). There are 12 residues in the CDR3. Trimming pared 4 bases from V and 8 bases from J, leaving 14 bases between. Germline V gives CDR1 GTSNPN, CDR2 SVGIG (reference sequence). In DNA, the CDR3 is TGTGCCTGGAAATCGGGACTCCGGGGCTACACCTTC. Its protein is CAWKSGLRGYTF.

V gene TRBV5-4 combines with J gene TRBJ2-3, with 13 bases matching TRBD2. The V segment lost 4 bases and the J segment 0 bases; nucleotides outside the gene matches: 5. The CDR3 is 17 residues long. CDR1 is SGHNT and CDR2 is YYREEE in the germline V gene (reference sequence). This CDR3 is CASSAGLAGASTDTQYF. CDR3 in DNA: TGTGCCAGCAGCGCCGGACTAGCGGGGGCTAGCACAGATACGCAGTATTTT.

This clone was counted a single time. The chain joins TRBV29-1 to TRBJ1-2, with D unresolved. The germline CDR1 and CDR2 sequences are SQVTM and ANQGSEA. The CDR3 sequence is 12 residues long. Trimming left V 0 bases short and J 6 bases short, with 8 bases between. CDR3 in amino acids: CSVEEGAHGYTF. The CDR3 nucleotides read TGCAGCGTTGAAGAGGGCGCTCATGGCTACACCTTC.

CDR3 nucleotide sequence: TGTGCCAGCACCCCTGGCGGACAGGGGCGCGAGCAGTACTTC. Its protein is CASTPGGQGREQYF. The chain carries TRBV7-6 and TRBJ2-7, with 9 bases lining up with TRBD1. The V segment lost 7 bases and the J segment 6 bases; nucleotides outside the gene matches: 10. Germline-derived CDR1 and CDR2 are SGHVS and FNYEAQ. The CDR3 covers 14 residues.

CDR3 DNA: TGCGCCAGCAGCTTGGCAGGGGAACCCTTATCCACCGGGGAGCTGTTTTTT. Its translation is CASSLAGEPLSTGELFF. The genes are TRBV5-1 and TRBJ2-2, with D possibly matching TRBD1 (6 bases). The CDR3 is 17 residues long. The V and J ends lost 0 bases and 4 bases respectively, with 16 bases between them. The germline V gene encodes CDR1 SGHRS and CDR2 YFSETQ. The full variable domain, with the rest looked up from reference TRBV5-1 and TRBJ2-2, is KAGVTQTPRYLIKTRGQQVTLSCSPISGHRSVSWYQQTPGQGLQFLFEYFSETQRNKGNFPGRFSGRQFSNSRSEMNVSTLELGDSALYLCASSLAGEPLSTGELFFGEGSRLTVL.

The rearrangement links TRBV27 to TRBJ2-7, with D possibly matching TRBD1 (5 bases). This CDR3 is built from 13 residues. The germline gives CDR1 MNHEY, CDR2 SMNVEV (reference sequence). The V and J ends lost 2 bases and 4 bases respectively, with 9 bases between them. The CDR3 here is CASSLIQGYEQYF. For the CDR3, the DNA is TGTGCCAGCAGTTTAATTCAGGGATACGAGCAGTACTTC.

This chain links TRBV28 with TRBJ2-3; possible D gene TRBD1, 5 bases. V lost 6 bases and J 6 bases, leaving 22 bases between the germline ends. The length of the CDR3 is 16 residues. CDR1 and CDR2 (germline): MDHEN, SYDVKM. The CDR3 region is CASSEKGSSRADTQYF. As DNA, the CDR3 is TGTGCCAGCAGCGAAAAGGGGTCGAGTCGAGCGGATACGCAGTATTTT. Filled out from reference TRBV28 and TRBJ2-3, the complete variable domain reads DVKVTQSSRYLVKRTGEKVFLECVQDMDHENMFWYRQDPGLGLRLIYFSYDVKMKEKGDIPEGYSVSREKKERFSLILESASTNQTSMYLCASSEKGSSRADTQYFGPGTRLTVL.

V gene TRBV28 combines with J gene TRBJ1-5; 7 positions match TRBD1. Germline assignment: CDR1 MDHEN and CDR2 SYDVKM. The CDR3 loop spans 13 amino acids. Losses at the gene ends were 6 bases for V and 1 base for J; bases not matched to a gene: 0. CDR3 residues: CASRTGSNQPQHF. As DNA, the CDR3 is TGTGCCAGCAGGACAGGGAGCAATCAGCCCCAGCATTTT.

The gene calls are TRBV6-5 and TRBJ2-7; possible D gene TRBD2, 6 bases. The CDR3 runs 13 residues. Germline V gene data show CDR1 as MNHEY and CDR2 as SVGAGI. V gave up 5 bases and J gave up 3 bases, with 11 bases separating them. The CDR3 DNA sequence: TGTGCCAGCAGTGCTGACGGGGGCTACGAGCAGTACTTC. This codes for CASSADGGYEQYF.

This sequence joins TRBV7-6 and TRBJ2-5, with 13 positions matching TRBD2. The CDR3 runs 16 residues. After removal of 7 bases from V and 5 bases from J, the junction contained 10 bases not matched to a gene. Germline CDR1 and CDR2: SGHVS and FNYEAQ. DNA of the CDR3: TGTGCCAGCACCCCACTAGCGGGGGGGCCGATGGAGACCCAGTACTTC. This codes for CASTPLAGGPMETQYF.

The chain carries TRBV20-1 and TRBJ2-1; no reliable D call. V dropped 3 bases and J dropped 7 bases, with 7 bases sitting between them. Germline CDR1 DFQATT, CDR2 SNEGSKA (reference sequence). This CDR3 contains 11 residues. In DNA, the CDR3 is TGCAGTGCTAGGGTCGGGAATGAGCAGTTCTTC. Protein: CSARVGNEQFF.

This sequence joins TRBV12-5 and TRBJ1-5; D gene ambiguous. The germline V and J ends were trimmed by 5 bases and 6 bases, with 17 bases remaining between them. CDR3 length: 15 amino acids. Germline CDR1 reads LGHNT; CDR2 reads FRNRAP. CDR3 sequence (DNA): TGTGCTAGTGGTCCACCAAACAGTGTTTCTCAGCCCCAGCATTTT. Translation: CASGPPNSVSQPQHF.

The chain employs TRBV21-1 and TRBJ1-5. TRBV21-1 is given as a pseudogene. The CDR3 has 13 amino acids. In DNA, the CDR3 is TGTGCCAGCAGCCTTCCCCGTGTTCAGCCCCAGCATTTT. It codes for CASSLPRVQPQHF.

The rearrangement links TRBV10-3 to TRBJ2-1, with unresolved D. Trimming removed 8 bases from V and 0 bases from J, with 14 bases in between. The CDR3 has 15 amino acids. Germline CDR1 is ENHRY and CDR2 is SYGVKD. This chain's CDR3 is CAIADYSSSYNEQFF. CDR3 nucleotides: TGTGCCATCGCGGATTATTCAAGCTCCTACAATGAGCAGTTCTTC.

This rearrangement joins TRBV27 to TRBJ2-1, with TRBD1 identical over 10 bases. Trimming cost V 5 bases and J 4 bases; bases outside gene matches: 5. CDR3 size: 15 residues. CDR1 is MNHEY and CDR2 is SMNVEV in the germline V gene (reference sequence). CDR3 residues: CASSLWTGGYNEQFF. The CDR3 DNA follows: TGTGCCAGCAGTCTCTGGACAGGGGGGTACAATGAGCAGTTCTTC.

V gene TRBV13 combines with J gene TRBJ2-3; 10 bases fit TRBD2. V trimming: 5 bases; J trimming: 8 bases; junction bases outside the gene matches: 13. There are 16 residues in the CDR3. Germline CDR1 reads PRHDT; CDR2 reads FYEKMQ (reference sequence). The CDR3 here is CASSLLTSGVPPTQYF. The DNA of the CDR3 is TGTGCCAGCAGCCTACTCACTAGCGGGGTCCCCCCTACGCAGTATTTT. The variable domain in full, with the rest retrieved from reference TRBV13 and TRBJ2-3, is AAGVIQSPRHLIKEKRETATLKCYPIPRHDTVYWYQQGPGQDPQFLISFYEKMQSDKGSIPDRFSAQQFSDYHSELNMSSLELGDSALYFCASSLLTSGVPPTQYFGPGTRLTVL.

The chain recombines TRBV6-1 with TRBJ2-7; 7 bases are a match to TRBD1. The CDR3 totals 12 residues. The junction had 2 bases not matched to a gene; V was cut back by 6 bases and J by 3 bases. From germline, CDR1 is MNHNS and CDR2 SASEGT. Here the CDR3 reads CASRYRGYEQYF. As DNA, the CDR3 is TGTGCCAGCAGGTACAGGGGCTACGAGCAGTACTTC.

The chain combines TRBV7-2 with TRBJ1-2; D is unclear. The CDR3 runs 11 residues. Trimming stripped 1 base from V and 8 bases from J, with 5 bases between. Germline lookup yields CDR1 SGHTA and CDR2 FQGNSA. The CDR3 DNA is TGTGCCAGCAGCTTAGGCGGGGGCTACACCTTC. Translated: CASSLGGGYTF.

The J gene is TRBJ1-1, the V gene TRBV15; D possibly corresponds to TRBD1 (6 bases). V lost 7 bases, J lost 10 bases, and 19 bases lay in between. Germline assignment: CDR1 LNHNV and CDR2 YYDKDF (reference sequence). There are 13 residues in the CDR3. The CDR3 nucleotides are TGTGCCACCAACGCTGGCCAGGGGATGAGAGCTTTCTTT. This sequence encodes CATNAGQGMRAFF.

The count of this clone is one. CDR3 loop: CASSPFSGGLGTDTQYF. The CDR3 bases are TGTGCCAGCAGCCCCTTCTCGGGGGGTCTGGGCACAGATACGCAGTATTTT. The chain recombines TRBV7-2 with TRBJ2-3; 7 positions agree with TRBD2. This CDR3 contains 17 residues. J gave up 1 base and V 5 bases, and 12 bases lay outside the gene matches. Germline V gene lookup returns CDR1 SGHTA and CDR2 FQGNSA.